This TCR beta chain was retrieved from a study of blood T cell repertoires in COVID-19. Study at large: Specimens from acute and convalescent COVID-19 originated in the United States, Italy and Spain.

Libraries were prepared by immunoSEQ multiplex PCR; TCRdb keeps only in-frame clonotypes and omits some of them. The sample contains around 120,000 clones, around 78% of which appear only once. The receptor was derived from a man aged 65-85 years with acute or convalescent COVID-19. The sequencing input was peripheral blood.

The CDR3 here is CASSEARGSTEAFF. Written as DNA, the CDR3 is TGTGCCAGCAGTGAAGCACGGGGGAGCACTGAAGCTTTCTTT. The chain employs TRBV2 and TRBJ1-1, with D possibly TRBD1 on 5 matching bases. The germline V and J ends were trimmed by 0 bases and 4 bases, with 9 bases remaining between them. The CDR3 runs to 14 residues. CDR1 SNHLY and CDR2 FYNNEI come from the germline V gene.